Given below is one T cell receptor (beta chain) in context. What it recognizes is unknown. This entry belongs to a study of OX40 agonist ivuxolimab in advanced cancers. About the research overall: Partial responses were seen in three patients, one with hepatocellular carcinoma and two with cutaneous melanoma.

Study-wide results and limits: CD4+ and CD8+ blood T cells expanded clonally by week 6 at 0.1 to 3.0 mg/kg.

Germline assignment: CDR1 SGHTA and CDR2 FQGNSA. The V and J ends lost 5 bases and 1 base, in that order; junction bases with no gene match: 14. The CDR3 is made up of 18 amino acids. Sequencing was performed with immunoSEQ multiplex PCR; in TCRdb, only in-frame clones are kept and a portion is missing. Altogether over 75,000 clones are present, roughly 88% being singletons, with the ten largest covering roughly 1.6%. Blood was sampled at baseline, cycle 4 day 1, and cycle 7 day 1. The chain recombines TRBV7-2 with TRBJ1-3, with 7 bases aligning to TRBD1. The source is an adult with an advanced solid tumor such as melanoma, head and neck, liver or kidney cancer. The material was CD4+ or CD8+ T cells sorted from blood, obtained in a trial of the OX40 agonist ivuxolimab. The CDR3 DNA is TGTGCCAGCAGCCCGAACCTGGGGACAGCGTATTCTGGAAACACCATATATTTT. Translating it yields CASSPNLGTAYSGNTIYF. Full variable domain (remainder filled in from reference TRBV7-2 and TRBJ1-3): GAGVSQSPSNKVTEKGKDVELRCDPISGHTALYWYRQSLGQGLEFLIYFQGNSAPDKSGLPSDRFSAERTGGSVSTLTIQRTQQEDSAVYLCASSPNLGTAYSGNTIYFGEGSWLTVV.